The clone carrying this T cell receptor (beta chain) showed up just once. This could be a read error, since a much larger clone is one nucleotide away. The record originates from a study of T cells in Graves' hyperthyroidism and ophthalmopathy. The CDR3 has 15 amino acids. The germline V gene encodes CDR1 ENHRY and CDR2 SYGVKD. Trimming removed 5 bases from V and 0 bases from J, with 13 bases in between. RNA transcripts gave rise to amplified TCR beta CDR3 regions. HTBI primers were employed in a first-round RT-PCR of the TCR CDR3. TCRdb re-called the multiplex PCR reads through MiXCR, storing one row per CDR3 protein. This sample has about 290,000 distinct CDR3 sequences, with approximately 15% found just once.

The TCR was taken from a woman aged 40-49 years with Graves' hyperthyroidism. V usage is TRBV10-3 and J usage is TRBJ2-5, with D tentatively TRBD2 (6 bases). Sequences were obtained from blood. In DNA, the CDR3 is TGTGCCATCAGTTTTTTAGCGGAAGACCAAGAGACCCAGTACTTC. It is translated as CAISFLAEDQETQYF.